This is a list of T cell receptor beta chains from one sample in a study of cytomegalovirus exposure and HLA in healthy donors. Here immunoSEQ multiplex PCR was the method, and the copy in TCRdb shows in-frame clones only, minus some. The sample lists 100,000 or so clones; about 81% were seen once. Material: PBMCs. These receptors came from a man aged 25-40 years in good health and CMV-seronegative. Each CDR3 is given with its conserved first and last residue. D genes are given only for firm matches. The size entry is marked missing in some rows and otherwise reads once, few, many or a size class.

D gene	clone size	V gene	J gene	CDR3 protein	CDR3 DNA
TRBD1	-	TRBV25-1	TRBJ1-1	CASSFGTGATEAFF	TGTGCCAGCAGCTTCGGGACAGGGGCCACTGAAGCTTTCTTT
TRBD1	-	TRBV28	TRBJ1-1	CASSPGQGNTEAFF	TGTGCCAGCAGCCCGGGACAGGGAAACACTGAAGCTTTCTTT
TRBD2	-	TRBV27	TRBJ2-5	CASSFVAGQETQYF	TGTGCCAGCAGTTTCGTAGCGGGGCAAGAGACCCAGTACTTC
-	few	TRBV5-1	TRBJ2-2	CASSQEQGSGELFF	TGCGCCAGCAGCCAAGAACAGGGTTCCGGGGAGCTGTTTTTT
-	few	TRBV5-8	TRBJ1-1	CASSFGSEAFF	TGTGCCAGCAGCTTCGGTAGTGAAGCTTTCTTT
-	-	TRBV7-7	TRBJ2-5	CASSFGLAETQYF	TGTGCCAGCAGCTTTGGACTCGCAGAGACCCAGTACTTC
TRBD2	-	TRBV15	TRBJ2-7	CATSRDPTSAYEQYF	TGTGCCACCAGCAGAGATCCGACTAGCGCCTACGAGCAGTACTTC
-	-	TRBV5-1	TRBJ2-1	CASSLGGSSYNEQFF	TGCGCCAGCAGCTTGGGAGGAAGCTCCTACAATGAGCAGTTCTTC
-	-	TRBV27	TRBJ2-7	CASSFRRGRAHEQYF	TGTGCCAGCAGTTTCCGCCGGGGTAGGGCGCACGAGCAGTACTTC
-	-	TRBV5-1	TRBJ2-6	CASSLAPSSGANVLTF	TGCGCCAGCAGCTTGGCTCCTAGCTCTGGGGCCAACGTCCTGACTTTC
-	-	TRBV7-9	TRBJ1-4	CASSSAGTLLFF	TGTGCCAGCAGCTCTGCCGGGACTTTACTGTTTTTT
-	-	TRBV27	TRBJ2-7	CASSFTGTATYEQYF	TGTGCCAGCAGTTTTACAGGGACCGCAACCTACGAGCAGTACTTC
TRBD1	-	TRBV14	TRBJ1-2	CASSSIGQGAGFYGYTF	TGTGCCAGCAGCTCTATTGGACAGGGGGCTGGTTTCTATGGCTACACCTTC
TRBD1	-	TRBV6-5	TRBJ1-1	CASSTRQGGNTEAFF	TGTGCCAGCAGTACGAGACAGGGTGGGAACACTGAAGCTTTCTTT
-	-	TRBV5-6	TRBJ1-5	CASSLGAARGSNQPQHF	TGTGCCAGCAGCTTGGGGGCGGCAAGGGGCAGCAATCAGCCCCAGCATTTT
TRBD1	-	TRBV29-1	TRBJ2-1	CSGGQGDNEQFF	TGCAGCGGCGGACAGGGGGACAATGAGCAGTTCTTC
-	-	TRBV19	TRBJ1-1	CASTIGGLNTEAFF	TGTGCCAGTACCATCGGGGGTTTAAACACTGAAGCTTTCTTT
-	-	TRBV4-3	TRBJ1-2	CASSQEALGFYGYTF	TGCGCCAGCAGCCAAGAGGCGCTGGGCTTCTATGGCTACACCTTC
TRBD1	-	TRBV5-6	TRBJ2-5	CASSQQGDGAQYF	TGTGCCAGCAGCCAACAGGGGGACGGCGCGCAGTACTTC
-	-	TRBV21-1	TRBJ1-1	CASSKALSQGVRIEAFF	TGTGCCAGCAGCAAAGCGCTTTCTCAGGGGGTTAGAATTGAAGCTTTCTTT
-	-	TRBV30	TRBJ2-1	CAWRPTDAYYNEQFF	TGTGCCTGGAGACCGACAGATGCTTACTACAATGAGCAGTTCTTC
-	-	TRBV6-5	TRBJ1-5	CASSYGRGSNQPQHF	TGTGCCAGCAGTTACGGGCGGGGAAGCAATCAGCCCCAGCATTTT
TRBD1	-	TRBV19	TRBJ1-1	CASTGQGRGNTEAFF	TGTGCCAGTACTGGACAGGGCAGGGGGAACACTGAAGCTTTCTTT
TRBD1	-	TRBV5-4	TRBJ1-4	CASSPGQAITNEKLFF	TGTGCCAGCAGCCCAGGACAGGCCATAACTAATGAAAAACTGTTTTTT
-	-	TRBV2	TRBJ2-7	CASSLTVEYEQYF	TGTGCCAGCAGTTTAACAGTTGAATACGAGCAGTACTTC
TRBD1	-	TRBV4-3	TRBJ1-4	CASSQVVRGPEKLFF	TGCGCCAGCAGCCAAGTTGTCAGGGGGCCTGAAAAACTGTTTTTT
TRBD1	-	TRBV29-1	TRBJ2-7	CSVPGTGAEQYF	TGCAGCGTTCCCGGGACAGGGGCCGAGCAGTACTTC
-	-	TRBV4-1	TRBJ1-1	CASSQGMGRGRPEAFF	TGCGCCAGCAGCCAAGGCATGGGGAGGGGTCGGCCTGAAGCTTTCTTT
-	once	TRBV2	TRBJ1-1	CASSGGTGQTEAFF	TGTGCCAGCAGTGGTGGAACAGGGCAAACTGAAGCTTTCTTT
-	-	TRBV19	TRBJ2-7	CASSYLGVGEQYF	TGTGCCAGTAGCTATTTAGGGGTCGGGGAGCAGTACTTC
TRBD2	-	TRBV7-8	TRBJ2-7	CASSPQRRLAGLYEQYF	TGTGCCAGCAGCCCTCAAAGGAGACTAGCGGGGCTCTACGAGCAGTACTTC
-	-	TRBV9	TRBJ2-2	CASSVSGSQDTGELFF	TGTGCCAGCAGCGTATCCGGGAGCCAGGACACCGGGGAGCTGTTTTTT
-	once	TRBV5-1	TRBJ1-1	CASSYSANTEAFF	TGCGCCAGCAGCTACAGTGCGAACACTGAAGCTTTCTTT
TRBD1	-	TRBV13	TRBJ1-2	CASSLGRTGGQHGYTF	TGTGCCAGCAGCTTAGGCAGGACAGGGGGTCAGCATGGCTACACCTTC